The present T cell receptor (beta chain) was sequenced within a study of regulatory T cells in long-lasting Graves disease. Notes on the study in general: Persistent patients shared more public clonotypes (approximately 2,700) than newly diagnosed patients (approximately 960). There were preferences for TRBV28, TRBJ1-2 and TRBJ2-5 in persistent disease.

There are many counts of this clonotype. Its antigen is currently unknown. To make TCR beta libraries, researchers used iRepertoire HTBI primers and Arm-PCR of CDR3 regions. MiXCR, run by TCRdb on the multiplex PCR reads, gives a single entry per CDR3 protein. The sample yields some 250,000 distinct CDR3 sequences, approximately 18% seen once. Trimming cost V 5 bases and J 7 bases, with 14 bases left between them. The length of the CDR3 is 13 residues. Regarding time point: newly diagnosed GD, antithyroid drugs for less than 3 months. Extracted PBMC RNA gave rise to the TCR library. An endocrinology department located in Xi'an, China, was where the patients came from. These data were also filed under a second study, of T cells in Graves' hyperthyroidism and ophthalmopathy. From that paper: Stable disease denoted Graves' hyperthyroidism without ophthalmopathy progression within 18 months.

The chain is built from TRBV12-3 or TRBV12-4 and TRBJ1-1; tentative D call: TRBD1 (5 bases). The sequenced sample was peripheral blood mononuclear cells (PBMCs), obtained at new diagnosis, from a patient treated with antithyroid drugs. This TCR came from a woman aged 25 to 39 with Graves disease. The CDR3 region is CASSPAVTDEAFF. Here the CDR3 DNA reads TGTGCCAGCAGTCCTGCCGTGACAGATGAAGCTTTCTTT.